This entry lists 10 T cell receptor beta chains sequenced from one sample in a study of early T cells in non-severe SARS-CoV-2 infection. TCRdb passed the 5' RACE reads through MiXCR, listing each CDR3 protein once. The sample has about 50,000 distinct CDR3 sequences, 9.4% seen once. Sequenced here: whole blood, sampled at baseline. All receptors come from an adult who was a healthcare worker with PCR-confirmed SARS-CoV-2 infection or an uninfected control (not recorded which).

J is TRBJ1-5 and V is TRBV27; D gene uncertain. Germline lookup yields CDR1 MNHEY and CDR2 SMNVEV (reference sequence). This CDR3 contains 13 residues. The V and J ends lost 4 bases and 3 bases respectively, with 7 bases between them. The CDR3 DNA is TGTGCCAGCAGTTGGACGGCCAATCAGCCCCAGCATTTT. Amino acid sequence: CASSWTANQPQHF.

The table lists this clonotype with a few counts. V gene TRBV19 combines with J gene TRBJ1-6; 7 bases match TRBD1. Germline V gene lookup returns CDR1 LNHDA and CDR2 SQIVND (reference sequence). This CDR3 spans 13 amino acids. The trim removed 10 bases at V and 8 bases at J, leaving 8 bases unmatched. The CDR3 reads CATSGQWDSPLHF. The CDR3 bases are TGTGCCACTTCGGGACAGTGGGATTCACCCCTCCACTTT.

The V gene is TRBV7-2, the J gene TRBJ2-2; no clear D. The CDR3 consists of 15 residues. CDR1 is SGHTA, CDR2 FQGNSA, per germline. Trimming left V 1 base short and J 4 bases short, with 10 bases between. CDR3 loop: CASSLEGVGTGELFF. The CDR3 DNA reads as TGTGCCAGCAGCTTAGAGGGTGTGGGCACCGGGGAGCTGTTTTTT.

The J gene is TRBJ2-1, the V gene TRBV10-1; no firm D call. Trimming took off 3 bases at V and 0 bases at J, with 0 bases between the two ends. CDR3 length equals 12 residues. CDR1 is WNHNN, CDR2 SYGVQD, per germline (reference sequence). CDR3 bases: TGCGCCAGCAGTGACTCCTACAATGAGCAGTTCTTC. Protein product: CASSDSYNEQFF.

This clonotype was recorded at least ten times. The chain joins TRBV12-3 or TRBV12-4 to TRBJ1-5, with 9 bases that match TRBD1. The CDR3 has 15 amino acids. V lost 6 bases, J lost 2 bases, and 5 bases stayed unmatched. The CDR3 is CASRQWTGGNQPQHF. The CDR3 bases are TGTGCCAGCAGGCAATGGACAGGGGGCAATCAGCCCCAGCATTTT.

This clonotype showed up many times. The chain combines TRBV6-6 with TRBJ1-1; D is undetermined. Looked up from germline, CDR1 is MNHNY and CDR2 is SVGAGI (reference sequence). The CDR3 has 13 residues. Trimming cost V 2 bases and J 1 base, with 5 bases left between them. CDR3 sequence: CASSYRQNTEAFF. CDR3 bases: TGTGCCAGCAGTTACCGACAGAACACTGAAGCTTTCTTT.

This clonotype was counted at least ten times. The chain uses TRBV6-6 and TRBJ2-3, with 11 bases lining up with TRBD2. V shed 2 bases and J 0 bases; nucleotides not matched to a gene: 10. Germline values: CDR1 MNHNY, CDR2 SVGAGI (reference sequence). The CDR3 has 19 residues. The CDR3 DNA reads TGTGCCAGCAGTTACAAAGGGCTAGCGGGAGGCCCGAGCACAGATACGCAGTATTTT. It specifies CASSYKGLAGGPSTDTQYF.

This clonotype was recorded many times. The gene calls are TRBV2 and TRBJ2-7, with TRBD1 identical over 11 bases. The J segment lost 4 bases and the V segment lost 8 bases, leaving 16 bases of the junction unmatched. CDR1 and CDR2 (germline): SNHLY, FYNNEI. The CDR3 contains 17 residues. This chain's CDR3 is CASLRDRGLGRPYEQYF. The DNA of the CDR3 is TGTGCCAGCCTCCGGGACAGGGGGTTGGGACGCCCGTACGAGCAGTACTTC.

This clonotype came up a few times. The rearrangement links TRBV2 to TRBJ2-3; TRBD2 matches 13 bases. The CDR3 covers 17 residues. The J segment lost 2 bases and the V segment lost 9 bases, leaving 11 bases of the junction unmatched. Germline V lookup: CDR1 SNHLY, CDR2 FYNNEI. The CDR3 DNA reads TGTGCCAGTCAGTCCTCGGGACTAGCGGGATCCACAGATACGCAGTATTTT. It encodes CASQSSGLAGSTDTQYF.

This clonotype was seen only a few times. The genes are TRBV7-2 and TRBJ2-3; D is ambiguous. Per the germline V gene, CDR1 is SGHTA and CDR2 is FQGNSA. Trimming shortened V by 5 bases and J by 8 bases, and 8 bases separated the two germline ends. This CDR3 spans 11 amino acids. The CDR3 nucleotides are TGTGCCAGCAGCCCCCGCATTACGCAGTATTTT. As protein: CASSPRITQYF.